This T cell receptor (beta chain) was captured in a study of cytomegalovirus exposure and HLA in healthy donors. In the study overall: In a previous analysis, 95 million to 130 million unique TCR beta sequences were found from 150 million to 200 million T cells. When 398 donors were genotyped, about 81% of them were found to fall in the Caucasian-associated ancestry cluster.

This clone was detected only a few times. Within the sample, other DNA sequences also encode this same CDR3. Donors counted as nominally healthy when sampled, yet unrecorded immune exposures were likely. The CDR3 is 15 residues long. V dropped 0 bases and J dropped 3 bases, with 13 bases sitting between them. In germline, CDR1 is SGHRS, CDR2 YFSETQ. PCR used 60 Vbeta primers and 13 Jbeta primers. Sequencing used immunoSEQ multiplex PCR; TCRdb keeps in-frame clones, though not all of them. The sample holds roughly 100,000 clones, 55% to 85% seen once. The gene calls are TRBV5-1 and TRBJ2-7; possibly TRBD1 for D (6 bases). The sequenced sample consisted of PBMCs. The origin of this receptor is a woman under 30 in good health and CMV-seropositive. CDR3 loop: CASSLDGTSLYEQYF. The CDR3 DNA follows: TGCGCCAGCAGCTTGGACGGGACATCTCTCTACGAGCAGTACTTC.